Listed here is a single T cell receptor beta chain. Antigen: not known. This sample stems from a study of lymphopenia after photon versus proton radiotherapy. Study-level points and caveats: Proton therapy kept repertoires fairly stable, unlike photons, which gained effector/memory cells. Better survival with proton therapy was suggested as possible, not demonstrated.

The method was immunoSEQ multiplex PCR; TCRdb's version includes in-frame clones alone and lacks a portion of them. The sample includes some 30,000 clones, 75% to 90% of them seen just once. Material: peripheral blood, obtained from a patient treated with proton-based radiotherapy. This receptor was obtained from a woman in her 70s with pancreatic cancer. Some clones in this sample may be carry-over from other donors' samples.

The CDR3 loop reads CASSGGTGAYGYTF. The CDR3 DNA sequence: TGTGCCAGCAGTGGAGGGACAGGGGCATATGGCTACACCTTC. The V and J genes are TRBV25-1 and TRBJ1-2; 10 bases are shared with TRBD1. The CDR3 runs to 14 residues. Germline trimming cut 4 bases from V and 5 bases from J; bases unmatched to any gene: 4. Germline V lookup: CDR1 MGHDK, CDR2 SYGVNS.